The clone carrying this TCR beta chain has a single count. Its cognate antigen is unknown. The V end lost 3 bases, the J end lost 8 bases, and 22 bases lay between the germline ends. The CDR3 loop spans 16 amino acids. Per germline, CDR1 LNHDA and CDR2 SQIVND (reference sequence). The data were obtained in a study of siplizumab effects on memory and regulatory T cells. Study results and limitations: Naive T cells seemed more diverse than memory cells; they also seemed major alloresponse contributors. Among alloreactive clones, only a minor fraction mapped to unstimulated subsets. A mean of approximately 70% of mappable alloreactive CD4+ clones were Treg-derived with siplizumab, compared with about 30% in controls. The authors did not confirm suppressive function in proliferating Tregs from siplizumab cultures.

Data came from immunoSEQ multiplex PCR; TCRdb stores just in-frame clones and leaves some out. The sample holds some 100,000 clones, around 90% seen once. Material for sequencing was non-Treg CD4+ T cells sorted from blood. The chain couples TRBV19 to TRBJ1-2; D is unresolved. This clonotype was sampled from a human donor in good health. The CDR3 sequence: CASSIPKLRHPRGYTF. DNA of the CDR3: TGTGCCAGTAGTATCCCGAAACTCCGCCATCCCAGGGGCTACACCTTC. Using reference TRBV19 and TRBJ1-2 for the parts outside the CDR3, the full variable domain is DGGITQSPKYLFRKEGQNVTLSCEQNLNHDAMYWYRQDPGQGLRLIYYSQIVNDFQKGDIAEGYSVSREKKESFPLTVTSAQKNPTAFYLCASSIPKLRHPRGYTFGSGTRLTVV.